Each of the 6 T cell receptor beta chains below was sequenced from the same sample in a study of identical twins (dated by TCRdb to about 2016). Receptor libraries were prepared by 5' RACE. For sequencing, an Illumina HiSeq 2000 was employed. TCRdb itself trimmed the public reads at Q25 with fastp, ran MiXCR and retained productive beta chains. Rows with one shared CDR3 protein collapse into an entry with the most common genes and DNA. The sample table lists some 900,000 distinct CDR3 sequences, roughly an eighth of them with a count of one. The ten biggest clones cover around 1.5% of the sample. These data are also associated with another study on yellow fever vaccine responses in identical twins.

The sequencing input was PBMCs. All receptors derive from a woman aged 18-35 years in good health.

This clonotype has more than one count but fewer than ten. This chain connects TRBV2 to TRBJ2-7; D unresolved. The CDR3 spans 13 residues. Per germline, CDR1 SNHLY and CDR2 FYNNEI. V gave up 7 bases and J gave up 2 bases, with 12 bases separating them. The CDR3 DNA reads as TGTGCCAGCATGAAGACACTAACCTACGAGCAGTACTTC. Protein: CASMKTLTYEQYF.

The J gene is TRBJ2-3, the V gene TRBV12-3 or TRBV12-4; TRBD2 agrees at 11 bases. This CDR3 has 17 residues. J gave up 4 bases and V 1 base, and 7 bases lay outside the gene matches. The CDR3 region is CASSLDSLAGGADTQYF. The CDR3, as DNA: TGTGCCAGCAGTTTAGATTCCCTAGCGGGAGGAGCAGATACGCAGTATTTT.

This clonotype was seen a few times. This chain joins TRBV6-1 and TRBJ1-2, with 12 bases that match TRBD1. There are 15 residues in the CDR3. The V gene's germline CDR1 is MNHNS and CDR2 SASEGT. The trim removed 4 bases at V and 6 bases at J, leaving 6 bases unmatched. As DNA, the CDR3 is TGTGCCAGCAGTGGGGGGACAGGGGGCGTGAATGGCTACACCTTC. Its protein is CASSGGTGGVNGYTF.

The CDR3 region is CASSPRLAGLFF. The CDR3 DNA reads as TGTGCCAGCAGCCCCAGACTAGCGGGTTTGTTCTTC. The chain employs TRBV7-2 and TRBJ2-1, with 10 nucleotides matching TRBD2. The CDR3 loop spans 12 amino acids. The J segment lost 15 bases and the V segment lost 5 bases, leaving 7 bases of the junction unmatched. Germline V gives CDR1 SGHTA, CDR2 FQGNSA.

This chain uses TRBV29-1 with TRBJ2-7, with D possibly being TRBD1 (6 bases). The CDR3 is 13 amino acids. CDR1 SQVTM and CDR2 ANQGSEA come from the germline V gene. Trimming left V 6 bases short and J 1 base short, with 13 bases between. Here the CDR3 reads CSVALQGSYEQYF. The CDR3 DNA reads as TGCAGCGTGGCATTACAGGGATCCTACGAGCAGTACTTC.

The V call is TRBV2, the J call TRBJ2-3, with 12 bases fitting TRBD2. The length of the CDR3 is 15 residues. CDR1 and CDR2 from the germline V gene are SNHLY and FYNNEI. With V trimmed by 1 base and J by 5 bases, 1 base remained unmatched. The CDR3 coding sequence is TGTGCCAGCAGTGAAGTGGGACTAGCGGGAGATACGCAGTATTTT. This gives the protein CASSEVGLAGDTQYF.